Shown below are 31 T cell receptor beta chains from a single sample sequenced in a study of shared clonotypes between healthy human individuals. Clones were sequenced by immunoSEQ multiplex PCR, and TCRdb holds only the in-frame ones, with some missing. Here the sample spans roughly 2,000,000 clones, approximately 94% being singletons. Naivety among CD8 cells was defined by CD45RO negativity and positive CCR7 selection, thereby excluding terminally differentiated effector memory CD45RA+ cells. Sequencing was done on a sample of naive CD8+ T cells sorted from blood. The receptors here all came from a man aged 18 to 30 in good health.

The CDR3 coding sequence is TGTGCCAGCAGTGATGGGGGAAAACTAGCCAAAAACATTCAGTACTTC. Translating it yields CASSDGGKLAKNIQYF. The genes are TRBV2 and TRBJ2-4; either TRBD1 or TRBD2 may supply D (5 bases each). The CDR3 runs to 16 residues. Germline V gene data show CDR1 as SNHLY and CDR2 as FYNNEI. Trimming pared 3 bases from V and 0 bases from J, leaving 12 bases between. The variable domain in full, with the rest retrieved from reference TRBV2 and TRBJ2-4, is EPEVTQTPSHQVTQMGQEVILRCVPISNHLYFYWYRQILGQKVEFLVSFYNNEISEKSEIFDDQFSVERPDGSNFTLKIRSTKLEDSAMYFCASSDGGKLAKNIQYFGAGTRLSVL.

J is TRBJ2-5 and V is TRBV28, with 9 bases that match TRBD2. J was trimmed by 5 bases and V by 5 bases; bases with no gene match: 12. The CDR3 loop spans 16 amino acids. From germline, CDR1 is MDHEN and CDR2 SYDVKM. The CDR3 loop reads CASSPRLAAQWETQYF. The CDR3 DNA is TGTGCCAGCAGTCCCCGACTAGCGGCCCAATGGGAGACCCAGTACTTC.

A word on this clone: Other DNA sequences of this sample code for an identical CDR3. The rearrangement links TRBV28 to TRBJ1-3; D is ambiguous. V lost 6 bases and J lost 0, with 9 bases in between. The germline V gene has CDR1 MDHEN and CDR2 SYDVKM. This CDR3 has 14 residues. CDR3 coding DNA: TGTGCCAGCAGCCTAGACGGCTCTGGAAACACCATATATTTT. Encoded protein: CASSLDGSGNTIYF.

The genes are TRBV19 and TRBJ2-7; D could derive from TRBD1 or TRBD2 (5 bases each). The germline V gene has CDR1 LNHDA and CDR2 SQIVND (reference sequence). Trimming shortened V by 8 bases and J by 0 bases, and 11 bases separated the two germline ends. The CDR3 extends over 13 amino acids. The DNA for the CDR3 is TGTGCCAGTGGGGCTAGCATCTCCTACGAGCAGTACTTC. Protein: CASGASISYEQYF. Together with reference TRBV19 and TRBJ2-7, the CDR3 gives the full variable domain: DGGITQSPKYLFRKEGQNVTLSCEQNLNHDAMYWYRQDPGQGLRLIYYSQIVNDFQKGDIAEGYSVSREKKESFPLTVTSAQKNPTAFYLCASGASISYEQYFGPGTRLTVT.

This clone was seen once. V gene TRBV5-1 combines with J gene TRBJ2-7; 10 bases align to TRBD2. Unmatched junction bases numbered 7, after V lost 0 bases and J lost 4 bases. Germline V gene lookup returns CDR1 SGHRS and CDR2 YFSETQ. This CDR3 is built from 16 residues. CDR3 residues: CASSLDPSGGHYEQYF. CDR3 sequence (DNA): TGCGCCAGCAGCTTGGATCCTAGCGGGGGCCATTACGAGCAGTACTTC.

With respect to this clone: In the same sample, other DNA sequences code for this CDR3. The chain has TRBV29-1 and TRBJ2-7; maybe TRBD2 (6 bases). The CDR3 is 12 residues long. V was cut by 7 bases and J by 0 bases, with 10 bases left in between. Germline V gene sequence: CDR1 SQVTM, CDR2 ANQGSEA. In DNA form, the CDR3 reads TGCAGCGCTCGGGACTCCTCCTACGAGCAGTACTTC. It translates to CSARDSSYEQYF.

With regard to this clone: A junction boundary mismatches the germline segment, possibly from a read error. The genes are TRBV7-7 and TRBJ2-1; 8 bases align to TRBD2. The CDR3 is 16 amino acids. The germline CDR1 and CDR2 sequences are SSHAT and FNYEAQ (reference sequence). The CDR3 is CASSLTAGGPYNEQFF. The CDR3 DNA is TGTGCTAGCAGCCTAACGGCGGGAGGACCCTACAATGAGCAGTTCTTC. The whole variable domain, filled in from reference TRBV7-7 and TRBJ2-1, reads GAGVSQSPRYKVTKRGQDVTLRCDPISSHATLYWYQQALGQGPEFLTYFNYEAQPDKSGLPSDRFSAERPEGSISTLTIQRTEQRDSAMYRCASSLTAGGPYNEQFFGPGTRLTVL.

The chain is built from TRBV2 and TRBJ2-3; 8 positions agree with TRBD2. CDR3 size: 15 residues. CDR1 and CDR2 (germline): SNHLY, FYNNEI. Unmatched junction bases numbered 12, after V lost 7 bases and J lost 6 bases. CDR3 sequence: CASTIFRTSLDTQYF. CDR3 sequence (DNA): TGTGCCAGCACCATCTTTCGGACTAGCCTGGATACGCAGTATTTT.

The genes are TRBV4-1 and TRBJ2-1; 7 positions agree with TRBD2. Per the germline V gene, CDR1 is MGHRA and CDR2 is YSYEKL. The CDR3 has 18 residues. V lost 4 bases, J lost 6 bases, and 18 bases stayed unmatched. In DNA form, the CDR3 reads TGCGCCAGCAGCCCGAGCTCGTCTAGCCTCGGGAGGATCAATGAGCAGTTCTTC. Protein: CASSPSSSSLGRINEQFF.

CDR3 amino acids: CASSYGTGLYF. The CDR3 region has the DNA TGTGCCAGCAGTTACGGGACAGGGTTGTACTTC. The gene calls are TRBV6-6 and TRBJ2-7, with 9 bases lining up with TRBD1. The CDR3 spans 11 residues. Germline CDR1 MNHNY, CDR2 SVGAGI (reference sequence). Losses at the gene ends were 2 bases for V and 12 bases for J; bases not matched to a gene: 2.

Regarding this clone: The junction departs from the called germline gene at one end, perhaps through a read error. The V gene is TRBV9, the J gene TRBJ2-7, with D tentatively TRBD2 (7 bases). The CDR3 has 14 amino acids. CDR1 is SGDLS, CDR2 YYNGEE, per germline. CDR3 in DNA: TGTGCCAGCGCGACGGGGGGCAACTCCAACGAGCAGTACTTC. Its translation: CASATGGNSNEQYF.

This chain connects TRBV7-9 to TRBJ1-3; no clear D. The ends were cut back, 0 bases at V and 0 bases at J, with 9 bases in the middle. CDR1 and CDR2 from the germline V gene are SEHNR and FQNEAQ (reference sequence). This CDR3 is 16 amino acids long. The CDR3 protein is CASSLAPHSSGNTIYF. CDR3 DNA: TGTGCCAGCAGCTTAGCACCCCATTCCTCTGGAAACACCATATATTTT.

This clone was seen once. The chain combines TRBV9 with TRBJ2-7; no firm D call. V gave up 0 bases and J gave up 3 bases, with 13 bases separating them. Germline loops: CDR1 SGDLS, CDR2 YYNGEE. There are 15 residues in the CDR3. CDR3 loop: CASSVEIGKGYEQYF. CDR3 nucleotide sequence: TGTGCCAGCAGCGTAGAGATAGGGAAGGGCTACGAGCAGTACTTC. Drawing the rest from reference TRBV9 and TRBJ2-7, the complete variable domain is DSGVTQTPKHLITATGQRVTLRCSPRSGDLSVYWYQQSLDQGLQFLIQYYNGEERAKGNILERFSAQQFPDLHSELNLSSLELGDSALYFCASSVEIGKGYEQYFGPGTRLTVT.

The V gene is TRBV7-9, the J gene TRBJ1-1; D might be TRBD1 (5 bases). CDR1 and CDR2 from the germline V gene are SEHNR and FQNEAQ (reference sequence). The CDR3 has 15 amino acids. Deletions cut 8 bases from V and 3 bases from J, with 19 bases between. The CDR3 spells CASEDSTPADTEAFF. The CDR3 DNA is TGTGCCAGCGAAGACAGCACCCCTGCGGACACTGAAGCTTTCTTT.

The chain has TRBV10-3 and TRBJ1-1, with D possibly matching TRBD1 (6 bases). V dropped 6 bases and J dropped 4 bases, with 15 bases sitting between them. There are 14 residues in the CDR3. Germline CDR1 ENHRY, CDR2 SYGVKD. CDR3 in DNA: TGTGCCATCAGAAACCCGGGACACCCCACTGAAGCTTTCTTT. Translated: CAIRNPGHPTEAFF.

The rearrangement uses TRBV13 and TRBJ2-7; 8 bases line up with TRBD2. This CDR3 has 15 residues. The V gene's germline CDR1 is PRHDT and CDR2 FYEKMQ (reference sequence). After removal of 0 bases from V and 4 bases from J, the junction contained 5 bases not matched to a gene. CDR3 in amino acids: CASSLGAGGGYEQYF. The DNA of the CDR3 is TGTGCCAGCAGCTTAGGCGCGGGAGGAGGATACGAGCAGTACTTC.

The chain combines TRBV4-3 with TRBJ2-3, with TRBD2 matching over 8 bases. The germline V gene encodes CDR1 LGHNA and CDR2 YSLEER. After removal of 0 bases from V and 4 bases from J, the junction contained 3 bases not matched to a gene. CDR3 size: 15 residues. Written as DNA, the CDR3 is TGCGCCAGCAGCCAAGACAGCGGGAGCTCAGATACGCAGTATTTT. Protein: CASSQDSGSSDTQYF.

CDR3 sequence: CATSRDYEWRVYEQYF. The CDR3 DNA reads as TGTGCCACCAGCAGAGATTATGAATGGCGGGTCTACGAGCAGTACTTC. This chain joins TRBV15 and TRBJ2-7; tentatively, D is TRBD2 (5 bases). The CDR3 totals 16 residues. In germline, CDR1 is LNHNV, CDR2 YYDKDF (reference sequence). The V end lost 0 bases, the J end lost 3 bases, and 15 bases lay between the germline ends.

CDR3 sequence reads: CSVEGKTSKEQYF. In nucleotides, the CDR3 is TGCAGCGTTGAGGGCAAAACTAGTAAGGAGCAGTACTTC. This chain links TRBV29-1 with TRBJ2-7; D is perhaps TRBD2 (5 bases). CDR3 size: 13 residues. Germline CDR1 SQVTM, CDR2 ANQGSEA. V lost 3 bases and J lost 7, with 16 bases in between.

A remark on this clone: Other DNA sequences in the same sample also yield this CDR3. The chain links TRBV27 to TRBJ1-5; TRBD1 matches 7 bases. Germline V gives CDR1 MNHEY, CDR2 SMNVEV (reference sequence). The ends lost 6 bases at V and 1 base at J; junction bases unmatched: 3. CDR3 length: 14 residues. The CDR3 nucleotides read TGTGCCAGCAGATTACAGGGGAGCAATCAGCCCCAGCATTTT. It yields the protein CASRLQGSNQPQHF.

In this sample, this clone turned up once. CDR3 sequence: CASSSLGREETQYF. DNA for the CDR3: TGTGCCAGCAGTTCGTTGGGGAGGGAAGAGACCCAGTACTTC. The rearrangement uses TRBV27 and TRBJ2-5; 7 bases line up with TRBD2. The germline CDR1 and CDR2 sequences are MNHEY and SMNVEV (reference sequence). The V segment lost 4 bases and the J segment 3 bases; nucleotides outside the gene matches: 5. This CDR3 has 14 residues.

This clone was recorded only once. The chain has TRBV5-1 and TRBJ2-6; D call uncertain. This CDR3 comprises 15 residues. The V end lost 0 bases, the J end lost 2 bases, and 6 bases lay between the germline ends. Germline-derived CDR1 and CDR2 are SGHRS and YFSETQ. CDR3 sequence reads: CASSLAPPGANVLTF. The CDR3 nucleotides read TGCGCCAGCAGCTTGGCTCCTCCTGGGGCCAACGTCCTGACTTTC.

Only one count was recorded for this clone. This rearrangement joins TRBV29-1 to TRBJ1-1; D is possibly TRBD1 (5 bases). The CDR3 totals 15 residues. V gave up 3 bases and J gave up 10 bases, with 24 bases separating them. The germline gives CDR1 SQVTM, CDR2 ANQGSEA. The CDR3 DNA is TGCAGCGTTGAGGGGTCGACAGTTAGTTTTACGGGAGCTTTCTTT. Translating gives CSVEGSTVSFTGAFF.

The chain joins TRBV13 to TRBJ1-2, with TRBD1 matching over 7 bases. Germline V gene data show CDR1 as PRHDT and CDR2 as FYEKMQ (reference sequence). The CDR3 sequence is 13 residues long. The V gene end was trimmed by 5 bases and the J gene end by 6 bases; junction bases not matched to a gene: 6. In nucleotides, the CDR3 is TGTGCCAGCAGCCCGGGACAGAGGGATGGCTACACCTTC. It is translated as CASSPGQRDGYTF.

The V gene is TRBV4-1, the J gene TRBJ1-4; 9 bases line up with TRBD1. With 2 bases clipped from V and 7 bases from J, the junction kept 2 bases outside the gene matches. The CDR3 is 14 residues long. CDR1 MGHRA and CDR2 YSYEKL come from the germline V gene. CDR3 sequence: CASSQRQGGEKLFF. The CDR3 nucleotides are TGCGCCAGCAGCCAACGACAGGGGGGTGAAAAACTGTTTTTT.

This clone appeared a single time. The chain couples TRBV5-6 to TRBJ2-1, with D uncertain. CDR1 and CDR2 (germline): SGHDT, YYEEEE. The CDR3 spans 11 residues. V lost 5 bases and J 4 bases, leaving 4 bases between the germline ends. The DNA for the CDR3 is TGTGCCAGCAGTCAATACAATGAGCAGTTCTTC. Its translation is CASSQYNEQFF.

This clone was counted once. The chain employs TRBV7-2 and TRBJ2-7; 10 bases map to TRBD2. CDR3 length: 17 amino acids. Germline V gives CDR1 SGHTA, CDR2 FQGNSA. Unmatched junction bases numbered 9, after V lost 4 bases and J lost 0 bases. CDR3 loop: CASSSNPASGSSYEQYF. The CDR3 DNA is TGTGCCAGCAGCTCCAATCCGGCTAGCGGGAGCTCCTACGAGCAGTACTTC. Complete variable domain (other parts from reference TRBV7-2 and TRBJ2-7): GAGVSQSPSNKVTEKGKDVELRCDPISGHTALYWYRQSLGQGLEFLIYFQGNSAPDKSGLPSDRFSAERTGGSVSTLTIQRTQQEDSAVYLCASSSNPASGSSYEQYFGPGTRLTVT.

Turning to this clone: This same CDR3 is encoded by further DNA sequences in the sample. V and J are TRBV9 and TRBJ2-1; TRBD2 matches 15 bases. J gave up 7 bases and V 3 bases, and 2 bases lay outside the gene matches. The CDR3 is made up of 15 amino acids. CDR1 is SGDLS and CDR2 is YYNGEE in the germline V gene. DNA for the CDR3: TGTGCCAGCAGCGCCGGGACTAGCGGGGGGAATGAGCAGTTCTTC. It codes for CASSAGTSGGNEQFF.

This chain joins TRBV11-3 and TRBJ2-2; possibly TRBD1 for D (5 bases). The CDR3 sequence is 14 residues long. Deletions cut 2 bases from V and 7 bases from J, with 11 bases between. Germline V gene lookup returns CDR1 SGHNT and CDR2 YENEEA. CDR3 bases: TGTGCCAGCAGCTTATCAGGGCTGGGCGGGGAGCTGTTTTTT. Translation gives CASSLSGLGGELFF.

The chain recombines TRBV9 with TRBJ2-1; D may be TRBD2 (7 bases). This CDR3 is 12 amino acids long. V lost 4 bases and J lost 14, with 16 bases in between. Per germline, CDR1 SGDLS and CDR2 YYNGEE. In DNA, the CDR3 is TGTGCCAGCAGCCAGGGAGGGGGGCGTAAGTTCTTC. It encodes CASSQGGGRKFF.

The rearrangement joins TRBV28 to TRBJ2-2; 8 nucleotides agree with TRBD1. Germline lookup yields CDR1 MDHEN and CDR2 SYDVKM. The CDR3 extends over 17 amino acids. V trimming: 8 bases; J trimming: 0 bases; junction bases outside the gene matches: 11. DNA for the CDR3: TGTGCCAGCTGTAAAACAGGGGGGACCGCGAACACCGGGGAGCTGTTTTTT. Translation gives CASCKTGGTANTGELFF.